The 21 T cell receptor beta chains reported below all come from one sample, sequenced in a study of T cell changes during pregnancy in multiple sclerosis. Only in-frame clones appear in the TCRdb table, and some are missing; sequencing was by immunoSEQ multiplex PCR. The sample holds 60,000 to 90,000 clones; around nine tenths are singletons and the top ten take around 2%. The material was peripheral blood, obtained before pregnancy. The receptors here all came from a female donor with multiple sclerosis, enrolled in a pregnancy study.

Concerning this clone itself: The same CDR3 can be traced to other DNA sequences in this sample. This sequence joins TRBV5-5 and TRBJ2-3, with D possibly TRBD2 on 6 matching bases. CDR1 SGHKS and CDR2 YYEKEE come from the germline V gene (reference sequence). Trimming took off 2 bases at V and 3 bases at J, with 10 bases between the two ends. This CDR3 spans 14 amino acids. CDR3 sequence: CASSLLGRTDTQYF. The CDR3 nucleotides read TGTGCCAGCAGCTTATTAGGGAGGACAGATACGCAGTATTTT. Full variable domain (remainder filled in from reference TRBV5-5 and TRBJ2-3): DAGVTQSPTHLIKTRGQQVTLRCSPISGHKSVSWYQQVLGQGPQFIFQYYEKEERGRGNFPDRFSARQFPNYSSELNVNALLLGDSALYLCASSLLGRTDTQYFGPGTRLTVL.

The CDR3 spells CASSQDRAFSSTDTQYF. In nucleotides, the CDR3 is TGCGCCAGCAGCCAAGACAGGGCCTTTTCTAGCACAGATACGCAGTATTTT. V gene TRBV4-3 combines with J gene TRBJ2-3; a possible D gene is TRBD1 (5 bases). Germline V lookup: CDR1 LGHNA, CDR2 YSLEER. The CDR3 consists of 17 residues. Trimming left V 0 bases short and J 0 bases short, with 13 bases between.

The genes are TRBV11-2 and TRBJ1-2; 7 nucleotides agree with TRBD1. Germline CDR1 is SGHAT and CDR2 is FQNNGV. The CDR3 is made up of 13 amino acids. The ends lost 5 bases at V and 4 bases at J; junction bases unmatched: 4. Here the CDR3 DNA reads TGTGCCAGCAGCAAGGACAGGATCTATGGCTACACCTTC. This sequence encodes CASSKDRIYGYTF. Looking up the rest from reference TRBV11-2 and TRBJ1-2 gives the full variable domain: EAGVAQSPRYKIIEKRQSVAFWCNPISGHATLYWYQQILGQGPKLLIQFQNNGVVDDSQLPKDRFSAERLKGVDSTLKIQPAKLEDSAVYLCASSKDRIYGYTFGSGTRLTVV.

This chain connects TRBV6-5 to TRBJ1-4; D ambiguous. V gave up 0 bases and J gave up 3 bases, with 8 bases separating them. The CDR3 contains 15 residues. CDR1 MNHEY and CDR2 SVGAGI come from the germline V gene. In nucleotides, the CDR3 is TGTGCCAGCAGTTACTCGGGCAGGTCTAATGAAAAACTGTTTTTT. This gives the protein CASSYSGRSNEKLFF.

The V and J genes are TRBV18 and TRBJ2-1; D might be TRBD2 (7 bases). CDR3 size: 15 residues. Germline V gene sequence: CDR1 KGHSH, CDR2 LQKENI. Deletions cut 3 bases from V and 9 bases from J, with 18 bases between. The CDR3 region is CASSPLGGGRGEQFF. The DNA for the CDR3 is TGTGCCAGCTCACCTCTTGGCGGGGGCCGGGGTGAGCAGTTCTTC. Complete variable domain (other parts from reference TRBV18 and TRBJ2-1): NAGVMQNPRHLVRRRGQEARLRCSPMKGHSHVYWYRQLPEEGLKFMVYLQKENIIDESGMPKERFSAEFPKEGPSILRIQQVVRGDSAAYFCASSPLGGGRGEQFFGPGTRLTVL.

This chain joins TRBV28 and TRBJ1-4; 8 nucleotides align to TRBD1. Trimming removed 4 bases from V and 8 bases from J; junction bases left unmatched: 3. Per germline, CDR1 MDHEN and CDR2 SYDVKM. The CDR3 runs to 13 residues. DNA of the CDR3: TGTGCCAGCAGTTCCAGGGGGCGGGAAAAACTGTTTTTT. Its translation is CASSSRGREKLFF.

The chain links TRBV15 to TRBJ1-5, with D perhaps TRBD1 (6 bases). The V gene lost 5 bases and the J gene lost 1 base, with 15 bases spanning the gap. CDR1 and CDR2 (germline): LNHNV, YYDKDF (reference sequence). The CDR3 sequence is 16 residues long. CDR3 sequence reads: CATSENRVSSNQPQHF. The DNA for the CDR3 is TGTGCCACCAGCGAGAACAGGGTGTCGAGCAATCAGCCCCAGCATTTT.

The CDR3 loop reads CASRPTSRPGTDTQYF. For the CDR3, the DNA is TGTGCCAGCAGGCCGACTAGCCGACCCGGCACAGATACGCAGTATTTT. J is TRBJ2-3 and V is TRBV7-8; 7 bases are a match to TRBD2. This CDR3 is 16 amino acids long. With 6 bases clipped from V and 1 base from J, the junction kept 10 bases outside the gene matches. CDR1 and CDR2 from the germline V gene are SGHVS and FQNEAQ.

A single count supports this clone. This chain connects TRBV18 to TRBJ1-3; TRBD1 aligns across 7 bases. The CDR3 contains 16 residues. CDR1 and CDR2 (germline): KGHSH, LQKENI. V lost 4 bases to trimming and J lost 0 bases; unmatched junction nucleotides: 6. DNA of the CDR3: TGTGCCAGCTCACACTCGACAGGGCGCTCTGGAAACACCATATATTTT. This codes for CASSHSTGRSGNTIYF.

The chain joins TRBV15 to TRBJ1-4, with 7 bases identical to TRBD1. J was trimmed by 7 bases and V by 0 bases; bases with no gene match: 5. Germline V gives CDR1 LNHNV, CDR2 YYDKDF (reference sequence). This CDR3 is 15 amino acids long. This CDR3 is CATSRDRGSAEKLFF. CDR3 bases: TGTGCCACCAGCAGAGACAGGGGGTCCGCTGAAAAACTGTTTTTT.

Points on this clone: Sequence at one end of the junction differs from germline and may be a read error. The V call is TRBV4-1, the J call TRBJ2-6; D gene uncertain. The CDR3 spans 16 residues. Germline CDR1 is MGHRA and CDR2 is YSYEKL. CDR3 DNA: TGCGCCGGCAGCCAAGCCCCACTCTCTGGGGCCAACGTCCTGACTTTC. Residues: CAGSQAPLSGANVLTF.

The chain employs TRBV28 and TRBJ1-2; weak D call: TRBD1 (5 bases). With 6 bases removed from V and 3 bases from J, the gap between germline ends came to 14 bases. CDR3 length: 14 residues. Germline lookup yields CDR1 MDHEN and CDR2 SYDVKM. CDR3 in amino acids: CASSPVGGDYGYTF. CDR3 nucleotide sequence: TGTGCCAGCAGCCCCGTTGGGGGGGACTATGGCTACACCTTC.

The gene calls are TRBV10-1 and TRBJ1-2; TRBD1 is a possible D gene (6 bases). V dropped 0 bases and J dropped 5 bases, with 7 bases sitting between them. CDR1 and CDR2 (germline): WNHNN, SYGVQD (reference sequence). The CDR3 consists of 13 residues. The CDR3 DNA sequence: TGCGCCAGCAGTGAGTCGGACAGTTATGGCTACACCTTC. This encodes CASSESDSYGYTF.

V and J are TRBV19 and TRBJ2-5, with 9 bases aligning to TRBD1. Germline lookup yields CDR1 LNHDA and CDR2 SQIVND (reference sequence). The CDR3 is 15 residues long. V was pared by 9 bases and J by 5 bases, with 13 bases of the junction left unmatched. The CDR3 DNA is TGTGCCAGCTCATTGGGACAGGGAAGACGGGAGACCCAGTACTTC. Residues: CASSLGQGRRETQYF.

About this clone: Germline and junction disagree at one end, which may indicate a read error. This rearrangement joins TRBV7-7 to TRBJ1-2; a possible D gene is TRBD1 (6 bases). The CDR3 sequence is 15 residues long. Per the germline V gene, CDR1 is SSHAT and CDR2 is FNYEAQ (reference sequence). CDR3: CASSLIKQGEYGYTF. CDR3 sequence (DNA): TGTGCTAGCAGCTTAATCAAACAGGGCGAGTATGGCTACACCTTC. Full variable domain (outside the CDR3, taken from reference TRBV7-7 and TRBJ1-2): GAGVSQSPRYKVTKRGQDVTLRCDPISSHATLYWYQQALGQGPEFLTYFNYEAQPDKSGLPSDRFSAERPEGSISTLTIQRTEQRDSAMYRCASSLIKQGEYGYTFGSGTRLTVV.

The gene calls are TRBV28 and TRBJ1-6; 8 nucleotides align to TRBD1. V lost 8 bases to trimming and J lost 9 bases; unmatched junction nucleotides: 9. Germline CDR1 reads MDHEN; CDR2 reads SYDVKM. The CDR3 runs 14 residues. CDR3 sequence: CASLQGEYVSPLHF. The CDR3 nucleotides read TGTGCCAGCCTACAGGGGGAATATGTTTCACCCCTCCACTTT.

The gene calls are TRBV28 and TRBJ1-6, with 7 nucleotides matching TRBD1. The CDR3 sequence is 15 residues long. After removal of 11 bases from V and 7 bases from J, the junction contained 14 bases not matched to a gene. Germline V lookup: CDR1 MDHEN, CDR2 SYDVKM. For the CDR3, the DNA is TGTGCCGCAGGGGGACGGGGGATGGAAAATTCACCCCTCCACTTT. Amino acid sequence: CAAGGRGMENSPLHF. The full variable domain, with the rest looked up from reference TRBV28 and TRBJ1-6, is DVKVTQSSRYLVKRTGEKVFLECVQDMDHENMFWYRQDPGLGLRLIYFSYDVKMKEKGDIPEGYSVSREKKERFSLILESASTNQTSMYLCAAGGRGMENSPLHFGNGTRLTVT.

This clone was seen a single time. The chain links TRBV4-1 to TRBJ1-1; 8 bases are shared with TRBD1. Germline CDR1 is MGHRA and CDR2 is YSYEKL. The J segment lost 1 base and the V segment lost 4 bases, leaving 11 bases of the junction unmatched. This CDR3 region has 17 residues. The DNA of the CDR3 is TGCGCCAGCAGCCCCTTAGGGGGCGGACAGGGGAACACTGAAGCTTTCTTT. Amino acids: CASSPLGGGQGNTEAFF.

J is TRBJ2-3 and V is TRBV5-4, with TRBD2 as a possible D gene (6 bases). The ends were cut back, 1 base at V and 2 bases at J, with 11 bases in the middle. CDR3 length: 15 residues. Per germline, CDR1 SGHNT and CDR2 YYREEE (reference sequence). CDR3 DNA sequence: TGTGCCAGCAGCTTGCCGGGGGTTTACACAGATACGCAGTATTTT. It encodes CASSLPGVYTDTQYF. The full variable domain, its missing parts supplied by reference TRBV5-4 and TRBJ2-3, is ETGVTQSPTHLIKTRGQQVTLRCSSQSGHNTVSWYQQALGQGPQFIFQYYREEENGRGNFPPRFSGLQFPNYSSELNVNALELDDSALYLCASSLPGVYTDTQYFGPGTRLTVL.

This rearrangement joins TRBV7-3 to TRBJ1-1, with D maybe TRBD1 (5 bases). CDR3 length: 15 amino acids. V was clipped by 1 base and J by 5 bases, with 14 bases between them. CDR1 and CDR2 (germline): SGHTA, FQGTGA. The CDR3 DNA reads as TGTGCCAGCAGCTTAATTAGGGCAGGGAAGACTGAAGCTTTCTTT. Residues: CASSLIRAGKTEAFF.

In this sample, this clone turned up a few times. The rearrangement uses TRBV5-1 and TRBJ2-5, with 12 bases matching TRBD1. Germline-derived CDR1 and CDR2 are SGHRS and YFSETQ. The J segment lost 0 bases and the V segment lost 5 bases, leaving 8 bases of the junction unmatched. The CDR3 has 17 residues. The CDR3 bases are TGCGCCAGCAGTTCCGGGACAGGGGGCCCGTACCAAGAGACCCAGTACTTC. This translates into CASSSGTGGPYQETQYF.